This T cell receptor (beta chain) was captured by sequencing in a study of T-cell memory formation after mild COVID-19 listed by TCRdb under 2021. Broadly, across the study: Most TCR sequence clusters were specific to one of the two donors. In a couple of donors, T-cell clones that expanded and contracted after mild COVID-19 were followed by sequencing TCRalpha and TCRbeta repertoires longitudinally. Two young, previously healthy adult volunteers, one female and one male, were included in the cohort.

Ficoll-Paque density gradient centrifugation was used to isolate PBMCs. From the germline V gene, CDR1 is MNHEY and CDR2 is SVGAGI. The CDR3 spans 13 residues, from the cysteine through the phenylalanine. CDR3 DNA is the only sequence kept; it has 39 bases, read in frame from the first base. V and J lose 5 bases and 9 bases, and a span of 14 bases separates them. The paper's findings and limits, for the study overall: Clones that contracted from day 15 to 85 showed balanced CD4/CD8 phenotypes, whereas a second wave of clones that expanded from day 15 to 37 leaned towards CD4+. The study covered only a couple of mild cases, and larger cohorts including severe cases with pre-infection samples were considered necessary. Contracting CD4+ clones appeared mostly in the CM and EM memory subsets, whereas CD8+ clones were enriched in EMRA. The detection of some responding clones in pre-infection memory suggests that pre-existing cross-reactive memory T cells joined the SARS-CoV-2 response. The second-wave clones that peaked on day 37 were not confirmed to be SARS-CoV-2 specific.

Sequenced using an Illumina NovaSeq 6000. Using 5'RACE with constant-segment primers, TCRalpha and TCRbeta cDNA libraries were constructed, with sample barcodes and unique molecular identifiers added in the process. Trizol reagent was used to extract RNA from every sample. Libraries were amplified in two PCR steps, with a second sample barcode and Illumina TruSeq adapters added in the second step. Libraries were sequenced on an Illumina NovaSeq with 2 x 150 bp paired-end reads. The paper's processing steps were these. Demultiplexing of reads and collapsing into UMI-guided consensus sequences were performed with migec v1.2.7. Using mixcr v2.1.11, UMI consensuses were aligned to TRA and TRB V and J templates and then assembled into clonotypes. A clonotype was counted as expanded or contracted only when both edgeR and NoisET called the clonotype significant, with the noise models trained on biological replicates. For edgeR calls, the cutoffs were a false discovery rate-adjusted p below 0.01 and a log2 fold-change threshold of 1. As an exploratory analysis of dynamics, max-normalized trajectories of the 1000 most abundant clonotypes were examined by PCA with hierarchical clustering. Each responding clone was given a CD4 or CD8 phenotype based on the CD4+ and CD8+ repertoires, which had been sequenced separately. TCRdb reprocessing: public reads trimmed at Q25 with fastp, clones called with MiXCR, in-frame beta chains kept. For every CDR3 protein sequence, its rows merge into one entry that carries the most common genes and DNA. TCRdb, not the authors, supplied the V and J calls. The sample table contains around 370,000 distinct CDR3 sequences; only one count was recorded for 20% to 25% of them. The ten largest clones take up roughly an eighth of the sample.

About this clonotype itself: What this receptor recognizes is not known. The input lacks base qualities; no much larger clone sits a single base away.

The source of this sequence is an adult woman who had mild COVID-19 (a few samples of this study predate the infection). The sample titles of this study are shuffled in the database, so cell type and time point are left out; the donor was told from shared clones. Sequencing used PBMCs or a T cell subset sorted from them (not recorded which). The chain couples TRBV6-5 to TRBJ2-1, with no reliable assignment of the D segment. This receptor has the CDR3 CASSKGLTSEQFF. The nucleotide sequence reads as follows: TGTGCCAGCAGTAAGGGTCTCACCAGTGAGCAGTTCTTC.